The clone carrying this T cell receptor beta chain came up a few times. Its target is not known. Germline V gives CDR1 SGHVS, CDR2 FQNEAQ. Losses at the gene ends were 2 bases for V and 0 bases for J; bases not matched to a gene: 4. The CDR3 loop spans 17 amino acids. The entirety of the isolated RNA underwent reverse transcription, so expressed TCRB transcripts were sequenced. The data were produced by immunoSEQ multiplex PCR, yet TCRdb's version contains in-frame clones alone and is incomplete. The repertoire holds roughly 730,000 clones, with roughly 13% as singletons. This entry comes from a study of beta chain features in type 1 diabetes. Findings and limits, study-wide: Cells carrying high TCR expression could end up over-represented when cDNA is sequenced. Across all four CD4+ subsets, people with type 1 diabetes showed modestly shorter TCRB CDR3s.

Sorted cells reached over 95% purity in every population. The source material was naive CD4+ T cells from blood. This TCR derives from a man aged 18 to 29 with type 1 diabetes. The chain is built from TRBV7-8 and TRBJ2-6; TRBD1 matches at 7 bases. The CDR3 DNA reads as TGTGCCAGCAGCTTACAGGGGGTATCCTCTGGGGCCAACGTCCTGACTTTC. Translation gives CASSLQGVSSGANVLTF.